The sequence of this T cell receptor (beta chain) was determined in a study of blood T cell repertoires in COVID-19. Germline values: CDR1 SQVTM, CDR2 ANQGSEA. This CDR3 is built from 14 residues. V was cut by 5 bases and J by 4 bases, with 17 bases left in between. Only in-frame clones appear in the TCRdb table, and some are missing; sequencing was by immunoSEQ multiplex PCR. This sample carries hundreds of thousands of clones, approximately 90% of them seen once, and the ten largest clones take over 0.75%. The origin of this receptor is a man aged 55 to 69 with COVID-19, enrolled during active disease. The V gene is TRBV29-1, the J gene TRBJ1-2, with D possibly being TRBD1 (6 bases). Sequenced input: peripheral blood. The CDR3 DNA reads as TGCAGCGTTCAAGGACAGACAGGATCCTATGGCTACACCTTC. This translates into CSVQGQTGSYGYTF.